This T cell receptor beta chain was identified during a study of identical twins. Study-wide results and limits: Invariant MAIT and iNKT cells are populations that could partly confound zero-insertion analyses. The more abundant beta clonotypes in cord blood had fewer insertions, and memory repertoires did not show this.

The CDR3 sequence is 17 residues long. CDR1 and CDR2 (germline): SGHDT, YYEEEE. Trimming cost V 4 bases and J 10 bases; bases outside gene matches: 15. This clonotype has at least ten counts. What it binds is unknown. Template switching, a step in the protocol, added a universal primer site, and cDNA carried unique molecular identifiers. TCRdb re-derived calls from the 5' RACE reads in MiXCR, one entry per CDR3 protein. This table holds fewer than 250,000 distinct CDR3 sequences, roughly 9.4% found once. Sequenced input: memory (CD45RO+) T cells sorted from blood. This clonotype was obtained from a woman in her late teens or twenties in good health. This sequence joins TRBV5-6 and TRBJ1-6; 9 positions match TRBD1. The CDR3 region is CASSPWSGTGFNSPLHF. In nucleotides, the CDR3 is TGTGCCAGCAGCCCTTGGTCGGGGACAGGGTTTAACTCACCCCTCCACTTT.